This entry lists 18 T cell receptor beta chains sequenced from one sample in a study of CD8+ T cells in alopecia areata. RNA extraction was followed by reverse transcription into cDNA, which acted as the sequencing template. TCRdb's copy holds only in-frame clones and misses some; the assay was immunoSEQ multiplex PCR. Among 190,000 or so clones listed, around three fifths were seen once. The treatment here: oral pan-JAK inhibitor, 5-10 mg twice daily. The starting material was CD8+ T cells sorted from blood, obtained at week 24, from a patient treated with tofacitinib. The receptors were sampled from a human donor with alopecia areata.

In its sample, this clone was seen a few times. CDR3 protein: CSVAYRDIPGTYEQYF. CDR3 nucleotide sequence: TGCAGCGTTGCCTACCGGGACATCCCCGGCACCTACGAGCAGTACTTC. This chain joins TRBV29-1 and TRBJ2-7; TRBD1 might be the D (6 bases). V lost 4 bases to trimming and J lost 2 bases, with 21 bases between them. This CDR3 spans 16 amino acids. CDR1 is SQVTM and CDR2 is ANQGSEA in the germline V gene.

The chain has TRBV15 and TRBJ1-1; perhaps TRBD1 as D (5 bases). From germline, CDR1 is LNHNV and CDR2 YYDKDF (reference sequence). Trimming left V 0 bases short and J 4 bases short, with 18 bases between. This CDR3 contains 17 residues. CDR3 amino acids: CATSRDSGPSWGTEAFF. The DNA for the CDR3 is TGTGCCACCAGCAGAGATTCGGGACCCTCTTGGGGCACTGAAGCTTTCTTT.

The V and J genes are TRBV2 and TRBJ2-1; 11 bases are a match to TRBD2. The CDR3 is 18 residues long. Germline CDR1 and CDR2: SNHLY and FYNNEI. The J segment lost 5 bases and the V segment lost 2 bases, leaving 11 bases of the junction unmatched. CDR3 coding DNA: TGTGCCAGCAGTGAACTGGTAGGCGGGACTAGCGGCCACAATGAGCAGTTCTTC. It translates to CASSELVGGTSGHNEQFF.

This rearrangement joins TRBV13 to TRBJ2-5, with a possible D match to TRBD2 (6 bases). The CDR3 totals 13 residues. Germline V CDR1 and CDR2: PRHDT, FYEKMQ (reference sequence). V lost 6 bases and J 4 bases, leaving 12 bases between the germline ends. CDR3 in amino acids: CASRSRGLETQYF. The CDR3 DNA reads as TGTGCCAGCAGGTCCCGGGGACTAGAGACCCAGTACTTC.

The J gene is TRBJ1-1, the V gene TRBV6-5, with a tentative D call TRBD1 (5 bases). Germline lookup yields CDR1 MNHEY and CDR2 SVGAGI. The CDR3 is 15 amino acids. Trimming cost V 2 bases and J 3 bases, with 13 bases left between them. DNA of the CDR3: TGTGCCAGCAGTTACGGGAGGGGCCGGGACACTGAAGCTTTCTTT. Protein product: CASSYGRGRDTEAFF.

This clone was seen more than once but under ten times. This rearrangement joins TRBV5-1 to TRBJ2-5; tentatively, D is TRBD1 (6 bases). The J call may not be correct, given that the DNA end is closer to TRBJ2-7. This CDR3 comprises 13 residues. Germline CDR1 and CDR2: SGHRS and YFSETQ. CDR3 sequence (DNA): TGCGCCAGCAGCTTGAATCAGGGGCACGAGCAGTACTTC. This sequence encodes CASSLNQGHEQYF.

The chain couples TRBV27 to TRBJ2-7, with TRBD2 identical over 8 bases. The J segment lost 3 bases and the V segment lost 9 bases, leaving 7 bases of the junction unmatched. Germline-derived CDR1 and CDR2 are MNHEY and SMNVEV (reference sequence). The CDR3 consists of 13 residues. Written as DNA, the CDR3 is TGTGCCAGTCGGAGCGGGGGATACTACGAGCAGTACTTC. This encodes CASRSGGYYEQYF.

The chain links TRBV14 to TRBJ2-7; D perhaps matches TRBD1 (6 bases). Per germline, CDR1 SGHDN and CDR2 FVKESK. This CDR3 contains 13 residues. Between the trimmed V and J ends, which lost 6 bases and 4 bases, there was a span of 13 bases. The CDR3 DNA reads TGTGCCAGCAGTCGGACAGTCAGTTACGAGCAGTACTTC. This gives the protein CASSRTVSYEQYF.

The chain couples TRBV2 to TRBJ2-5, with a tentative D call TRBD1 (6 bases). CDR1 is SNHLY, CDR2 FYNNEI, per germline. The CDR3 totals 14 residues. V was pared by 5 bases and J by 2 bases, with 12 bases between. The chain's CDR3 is CASSQQGPQETQYF. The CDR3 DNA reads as TGTGCCAGCAGTCAACAGGGACCTCAAGAGACCCAGTACTTC.

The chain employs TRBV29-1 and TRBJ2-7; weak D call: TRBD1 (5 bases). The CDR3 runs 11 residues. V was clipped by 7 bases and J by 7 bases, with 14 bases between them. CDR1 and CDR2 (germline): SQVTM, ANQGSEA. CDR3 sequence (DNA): TGCAGCGCCGAAGGGGCAGAGGAGCAGTACTTC. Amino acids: CSAEGAEEQYF.

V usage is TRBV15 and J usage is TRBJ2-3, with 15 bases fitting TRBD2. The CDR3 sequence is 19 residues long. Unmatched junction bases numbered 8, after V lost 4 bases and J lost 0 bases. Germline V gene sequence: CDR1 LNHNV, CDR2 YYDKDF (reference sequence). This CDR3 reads CATSIRGLAGGLSTDTQYF. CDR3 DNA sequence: TGTGCCACCAGCATCCGCGGACTAGCGGGGGGGCTGAGCACAGATACGCAGTATTTT.

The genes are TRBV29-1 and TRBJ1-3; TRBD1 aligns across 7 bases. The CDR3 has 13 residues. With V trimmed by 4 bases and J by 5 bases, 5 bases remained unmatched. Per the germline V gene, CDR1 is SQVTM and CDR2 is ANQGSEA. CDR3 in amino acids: CSVADRERNTIYF. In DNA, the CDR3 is TGCAGCGTTGCCGACAGGGAGCGAAACACCATATATTTT. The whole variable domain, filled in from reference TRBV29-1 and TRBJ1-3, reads SAVISQKPSRDICQRGTSLTIQCQVDSQVTMMFWYRQQPGQSLTLIATANQGSEATYESGFVIDKFPISRPNLTFSTLTVSNMSPEDSSIYLCSVADRERNTIYFGEGSWLTVV.

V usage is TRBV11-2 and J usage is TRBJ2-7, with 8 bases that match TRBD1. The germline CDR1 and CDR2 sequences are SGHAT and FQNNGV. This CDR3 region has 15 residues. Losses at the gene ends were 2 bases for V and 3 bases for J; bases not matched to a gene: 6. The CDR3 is CASSLSATGDYEQYF. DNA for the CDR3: TGTGCCAGCAGCTTATCAGCGACAGGGGACTACGAGCAGTACTTC.

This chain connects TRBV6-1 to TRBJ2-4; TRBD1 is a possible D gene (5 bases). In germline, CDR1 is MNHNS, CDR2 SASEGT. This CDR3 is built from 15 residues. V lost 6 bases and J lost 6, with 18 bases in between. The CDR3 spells CASRNLGRERNIQYF. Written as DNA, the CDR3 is TGTGCCAGCAGAAATCTTGGCAGGGAAAGAAACATTCAGTACTTC.

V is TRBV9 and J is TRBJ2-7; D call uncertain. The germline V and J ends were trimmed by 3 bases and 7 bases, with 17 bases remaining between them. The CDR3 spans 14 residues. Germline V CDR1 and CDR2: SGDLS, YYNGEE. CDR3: CASSAGSLLREQYF. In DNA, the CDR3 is TGTGCCAGCAGCGCCGGGTCCCTCCTGCGGGAGCAGTACTTC.

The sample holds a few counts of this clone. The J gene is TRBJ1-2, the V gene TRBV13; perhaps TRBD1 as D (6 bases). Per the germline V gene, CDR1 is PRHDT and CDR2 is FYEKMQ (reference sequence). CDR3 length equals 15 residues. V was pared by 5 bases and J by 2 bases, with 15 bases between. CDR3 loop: CASSLDWGANYGYTF. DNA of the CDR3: TGTGCCAGCAGCCTGGACTGGGGGGCGAACTATGGCTACACCTTC.

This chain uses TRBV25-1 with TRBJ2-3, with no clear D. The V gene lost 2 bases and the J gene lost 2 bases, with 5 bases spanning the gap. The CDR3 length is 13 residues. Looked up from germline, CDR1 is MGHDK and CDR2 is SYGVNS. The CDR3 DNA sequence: TGTGCCAGCAGTGAAATCCTCACAGATACGCAGTATTTT. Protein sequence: CASSEILTDTQYF.

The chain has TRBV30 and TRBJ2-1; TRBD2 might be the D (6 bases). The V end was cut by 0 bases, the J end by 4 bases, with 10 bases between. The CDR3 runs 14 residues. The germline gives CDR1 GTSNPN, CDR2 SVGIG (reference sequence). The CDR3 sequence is CAWSVYGGYNEQFF. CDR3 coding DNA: TGTGCCTGGAGTGTATATGGGGGGTACAATGAGCAGTTCTTC.